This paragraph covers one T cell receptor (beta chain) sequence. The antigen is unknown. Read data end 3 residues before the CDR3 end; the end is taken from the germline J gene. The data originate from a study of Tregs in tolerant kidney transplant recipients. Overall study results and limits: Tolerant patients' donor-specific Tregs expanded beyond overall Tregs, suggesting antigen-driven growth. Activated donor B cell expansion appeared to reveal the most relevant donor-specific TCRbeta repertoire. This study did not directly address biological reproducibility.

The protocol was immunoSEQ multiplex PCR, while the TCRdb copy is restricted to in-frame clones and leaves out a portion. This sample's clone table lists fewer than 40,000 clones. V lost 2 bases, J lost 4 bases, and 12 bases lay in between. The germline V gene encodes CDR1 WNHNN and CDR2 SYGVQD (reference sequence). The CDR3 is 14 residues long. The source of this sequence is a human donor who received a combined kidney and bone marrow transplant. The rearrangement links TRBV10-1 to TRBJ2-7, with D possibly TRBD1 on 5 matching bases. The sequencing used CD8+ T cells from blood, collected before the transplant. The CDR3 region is CASSERLGQYEQYF. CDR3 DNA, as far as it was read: TGCGCCAGCAGTGAGCGATTGGGGCAGTACGAG.